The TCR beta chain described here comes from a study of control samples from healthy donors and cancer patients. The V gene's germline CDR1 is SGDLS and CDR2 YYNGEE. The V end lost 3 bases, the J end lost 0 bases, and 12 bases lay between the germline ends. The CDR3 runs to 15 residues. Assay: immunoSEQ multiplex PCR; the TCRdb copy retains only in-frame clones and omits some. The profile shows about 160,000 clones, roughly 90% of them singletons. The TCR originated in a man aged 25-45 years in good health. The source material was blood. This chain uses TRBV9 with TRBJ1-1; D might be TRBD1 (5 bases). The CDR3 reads CASSAGGVLNTEAFF. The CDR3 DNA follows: TGTGCCAGCAGCGCCGGGGGGGTTCTGAACACTGAAGCTTTCTTT.